This T cell receptor beta chain was captured by sequencing in a study of beta chain features in type 1 diabetes. Whole-study findings and limits: Among patients with Type 1 diabetes, TCRB CDR3s were moderately but significantly shorter in every one of the four CD4+ subsets.

The entirety of the isolated RNA underwent reverse transcription, so expressed TCRB transcripts were sequenced. This table comes from immunoSEQ multiplex PCR, and its TCRdb copy is limited to in-frame clones, with some not included. Among more than 550,000 clones listed, more than 12% were seen once. Details on this clone: Its specificity is not known.

The V gene's germline CDR1 is LNHDA and CDR2 SQIVND (reference sequence). The CDR3 runs 13 residues. V lost 7 bases and J 7 bases, leaving 16 bases between the germline ends. Purities over 95% were achieved in all sorted populations. The sample comprised naive CD4+ T cells from blood. V usage is TRBV19 and J usage is TRBJ1-2; unclear D gene. The TCR was taken from a man between 18 and 35 years old with type 1 diabetes. Here the CDR3 DNA reads TGTGCCAGTACCTCTGGACGGGCAAGTGGCTACACCTTC. It is translated as CASTSGRASGYTF.